The clone carrying this T cell receptor (beta chain) was detected only once. Negative isolation was applied to CD8+ and CD4+ T cells, and FACS enrichment was applied to TEMRA cells. This sample stems from a study of CD8 T cells in Susac syndrome. Random hexamers primed reverse transcription of about 0.5 to 1 ug RNA. TCRdb reanalysed the immunoSEQ multiplex PCR reads using MiXCR and keeps one entry per CDR3 protein. This table holds over 95,000 distinct CDR3 sequences, about nine tenths found once. Trimming shortened V by 0 bases and J by 4 bases, and 3 bases separated the two germline ends. Germline V gene lookup returns CDR1 SGHDT and CDR2 YYEEEE. CDR3 length: 12 residues.

The sequence was collected from a human donor in good health. Sequencing was done on a sample of CD4+ T cells from PBMCs. The genes are TRBV5-6 and TRBJ2-3; D remains ambiguous. CDR3 loop: CASSLDPDTQYF. The CDR3 nucleotides are TGTGCCAGCAGCTTGGACCCAGATACGCAGTATTTT. The full variable domain, completed using reference TRBV5-6 and TRBJ2-3, is DAGVTQSPTHLIKTRGQQVTLRCSPKSGHDTVSWYQQALGQGPQFIFQYYEEEERQRGNFPDRFSGHQFPNYSSELNVNALLLGDSALYLCASSLDPDTQYFGPGTRLTVL.